The present T cell receptor (beta chain) was sequenced within a study of CD8+ T cells in alopecia areata. Study background: Donors of skin were C3H/HeJ mice aged about 6-12 months with spontaneous alopecia, and recipients were roughly 7-10-week-old female C3H/HeJ mice. Overall study results and limits: Relative to mice, TCR sharing across patients was less clear, a difference possibly HLA-related. Affected lesional scalp, above all in alopecia totalis/universalis, was more clonal than normal scalp.

It was with CD4, CD8alpha, NKG2D, NKG2ACE and other markers that pooled cutaneous lymph node cells were sorted. CDR1 is NSHNY, CDR2 SYGAGN, per germline. With 1 base clipped from V and 3 bases from J, the junction kept 1 base outside the gene matches. The CDR3 loop spans 15 amino acids. This clone came up a few times. Its antigen remains unidentified. Mouse names are used for the genes. The read halts 4 residues ahead of the CDR3 end, with the missing end drawn from the germline J gene. cDNA prepared by RNA extraction and subsequent reverse transcription served as the template for sequencing. Data came from immunoSEQ multiplex PCR; TCRdb stores just in-frame clones and leaves some out. This sample carries more than 250,000 clones and no singletons, and about 1.1% goes to the top ten.

The specimen sequenced was CD4+ T cells sorted from a lymph node. The chain joins TRBV13-1 to TRBJ2-1, with 10 positions matching TRBD2. The sequence was collected from a C3H/HeJ mouse with alopecia areata. MHC haplotype of the strain: H2-k. This CDR3 is CASSDSGGAYAEQFF. CDR3 bases read: TGTGCCAGCAGTGATTCTGGGGGGGCCTATGCT.